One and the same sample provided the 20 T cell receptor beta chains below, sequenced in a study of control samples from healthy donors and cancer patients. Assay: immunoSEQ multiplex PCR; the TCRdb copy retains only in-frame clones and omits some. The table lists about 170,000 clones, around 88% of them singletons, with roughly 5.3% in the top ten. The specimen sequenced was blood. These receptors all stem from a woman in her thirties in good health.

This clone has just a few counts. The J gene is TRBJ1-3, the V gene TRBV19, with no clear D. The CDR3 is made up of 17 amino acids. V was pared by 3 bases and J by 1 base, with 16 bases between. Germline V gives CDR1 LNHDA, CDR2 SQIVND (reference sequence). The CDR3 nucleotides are TGTGCCAGTAGTATTTACGGCCCGACTCTATCTGGAAACACCATATATTTT. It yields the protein CASSIYGPTLSGNTIYF.

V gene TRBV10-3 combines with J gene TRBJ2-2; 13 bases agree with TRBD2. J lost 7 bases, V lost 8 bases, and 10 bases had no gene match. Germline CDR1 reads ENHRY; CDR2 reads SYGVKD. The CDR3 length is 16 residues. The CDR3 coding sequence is TGTGCCATCGGACGGACTAGCGGGAGCGACTACGGGGAGCTGTTTTTT. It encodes CAIGRTSGSDYGELFF.

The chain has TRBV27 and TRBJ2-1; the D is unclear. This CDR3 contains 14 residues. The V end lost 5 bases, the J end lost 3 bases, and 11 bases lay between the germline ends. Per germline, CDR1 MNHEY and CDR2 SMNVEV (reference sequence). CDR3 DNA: TGTGCCAGCAGTCCCAGACTCTACTACAATGAGCAGTTCTTC. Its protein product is CASSPRLYYNEQFF.

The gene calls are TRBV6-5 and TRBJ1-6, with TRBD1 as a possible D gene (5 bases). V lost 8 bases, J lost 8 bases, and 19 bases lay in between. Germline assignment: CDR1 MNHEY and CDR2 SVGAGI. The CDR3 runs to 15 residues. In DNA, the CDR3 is TGTGCCAGCTCCACCGGGGCGGTATATGATTCACCCCTCCACTTT. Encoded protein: CASSTGAVYDSPLHF.

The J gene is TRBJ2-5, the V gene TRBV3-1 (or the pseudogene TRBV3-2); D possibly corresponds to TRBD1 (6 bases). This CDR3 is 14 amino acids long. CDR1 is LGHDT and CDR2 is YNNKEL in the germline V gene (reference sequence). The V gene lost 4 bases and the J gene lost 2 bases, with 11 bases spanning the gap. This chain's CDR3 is CASSLRTDQETQYF. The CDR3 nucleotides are TGTGCCAGCAGCCTGCGGACAGATCAAGAGACCCAGTACTTC.

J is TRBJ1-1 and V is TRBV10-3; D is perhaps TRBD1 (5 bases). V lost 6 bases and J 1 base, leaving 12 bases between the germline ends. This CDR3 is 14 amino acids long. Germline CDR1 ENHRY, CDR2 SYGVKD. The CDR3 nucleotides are TGTGCCATCAGAGACCAGGGAGAGAACACTGAAGCTTTCTTT. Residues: CAIRDQGENTEAFF.

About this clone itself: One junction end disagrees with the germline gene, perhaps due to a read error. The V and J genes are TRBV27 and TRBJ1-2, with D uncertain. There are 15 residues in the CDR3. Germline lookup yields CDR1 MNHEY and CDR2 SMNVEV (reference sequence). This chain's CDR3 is CAGSLREPFHYGYTF. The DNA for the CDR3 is TGTGCCGGCAGCCTTCGGGAACCCTTTCACTATGGCTACACCTTC.

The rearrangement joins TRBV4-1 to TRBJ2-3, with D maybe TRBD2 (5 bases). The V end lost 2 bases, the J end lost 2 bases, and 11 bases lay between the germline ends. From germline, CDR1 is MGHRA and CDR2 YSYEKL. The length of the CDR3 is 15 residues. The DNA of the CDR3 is TGCGCCAGCAGCCAACACCGGGAAACCACAGATACGCAGTATTTT. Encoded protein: CASSQHRETTDTQYF.

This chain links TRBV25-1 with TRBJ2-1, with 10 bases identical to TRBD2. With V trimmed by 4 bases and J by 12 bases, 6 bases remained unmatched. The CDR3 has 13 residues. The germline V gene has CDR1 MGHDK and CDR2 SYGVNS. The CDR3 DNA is TGTGCCAGCAGTGTCACTAGCGGGATGGGGCAGTTCTTC. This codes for CASSVTSGMGQFF.

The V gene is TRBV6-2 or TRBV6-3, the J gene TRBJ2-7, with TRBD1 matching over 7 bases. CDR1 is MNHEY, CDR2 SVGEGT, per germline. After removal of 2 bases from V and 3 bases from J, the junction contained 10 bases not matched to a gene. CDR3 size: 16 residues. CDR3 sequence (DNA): TGTGCCAGCAGTTACAACACTCGGACAGGTTTCTACGAGCAGTACGTC. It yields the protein CASSYNTRTGFYEQYV.

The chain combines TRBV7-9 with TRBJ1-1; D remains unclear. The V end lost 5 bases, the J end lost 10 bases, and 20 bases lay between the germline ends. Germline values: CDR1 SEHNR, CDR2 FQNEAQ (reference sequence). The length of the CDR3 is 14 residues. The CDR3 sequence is CASSPMLGEWGAFF. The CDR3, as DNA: TGTGCCAGCAGCCCGATGCTCGGGGAGTGGGGAGCTTTCTTT.

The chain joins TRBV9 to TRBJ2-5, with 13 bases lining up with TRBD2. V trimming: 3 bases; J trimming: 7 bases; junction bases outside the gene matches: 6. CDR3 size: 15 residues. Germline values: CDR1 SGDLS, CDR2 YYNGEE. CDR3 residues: CASSAGTSGTGTQYF. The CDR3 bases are TGTGCCAGCAGCGCCGGGACTAGCGGGACAGGGACCCAGTACTTC. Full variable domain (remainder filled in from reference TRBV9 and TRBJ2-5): DSGVTQTPKHLITATGQRVTLRCSPRSGDLSVYWYQQSLDQGLQFLIQYYNGEERAKGNILERFSAQQFPDLHSELNLSSLELGDSALYFCASSAGTSGTGTQYFGPGTRLLVL.

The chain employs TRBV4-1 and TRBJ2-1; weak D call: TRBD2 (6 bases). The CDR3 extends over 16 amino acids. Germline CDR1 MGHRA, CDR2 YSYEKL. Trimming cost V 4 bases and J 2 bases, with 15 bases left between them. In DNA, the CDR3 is TGCGCCAGCAGCCCTATAAGCTTAGCGGCCTACAATGAGCAGTTCTTC. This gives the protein CASSPISLAAYNEQFF.

CDR3 in amino acids: CASSQAGPSLNYGYTF. DNA for the CDR3: TGCGCCAGCAGCCAAGCGGGGCCGTCGCTTAACTATGGCTACACCTTC. The chain employs TRBV4-1 and TRBJ1-2, with D possibly being TRBD1 (5 bases). CDR1 and CDR2 from the germline V gene are MGHRA and YSYEKL. CDR3 length: 16 residues. Trimming removed 1 base at V and 1 base at J, with 13 bases between.

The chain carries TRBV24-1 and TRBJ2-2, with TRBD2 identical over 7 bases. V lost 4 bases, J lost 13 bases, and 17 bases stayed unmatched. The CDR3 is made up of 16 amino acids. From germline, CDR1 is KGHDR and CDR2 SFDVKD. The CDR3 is CATSDPGLSSGEGLFF. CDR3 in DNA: TGTGCCACCAGTGACCCGGGACTATCCTCTGGTGAGGGGCTGTTTTTT.

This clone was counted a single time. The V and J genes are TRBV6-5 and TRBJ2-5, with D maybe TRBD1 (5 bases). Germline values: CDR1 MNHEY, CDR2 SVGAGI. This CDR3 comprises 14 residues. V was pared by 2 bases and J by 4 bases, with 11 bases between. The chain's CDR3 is CASSYRGLGETQYF. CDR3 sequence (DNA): TGTGCCAGCAGTTACAGGGGATTAGGAGAGACCCAGTACTTC.

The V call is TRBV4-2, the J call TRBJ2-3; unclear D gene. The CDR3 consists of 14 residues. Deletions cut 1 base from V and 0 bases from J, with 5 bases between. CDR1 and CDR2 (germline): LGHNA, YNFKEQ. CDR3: CASSQAASTDTQYF. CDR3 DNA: TGTGCCAGCAGCCAAGCAGCTAGCACAGATACGCAGTATTTT.

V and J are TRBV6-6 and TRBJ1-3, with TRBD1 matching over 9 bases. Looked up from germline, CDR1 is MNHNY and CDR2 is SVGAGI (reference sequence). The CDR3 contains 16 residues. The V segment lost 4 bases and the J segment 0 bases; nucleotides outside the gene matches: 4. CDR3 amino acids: CASSSGQGYSGNTIYF. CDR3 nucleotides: TGTGCCAGCAGTTCGGGACAGGGCTACTCTGGAAACACCATATATTTT.

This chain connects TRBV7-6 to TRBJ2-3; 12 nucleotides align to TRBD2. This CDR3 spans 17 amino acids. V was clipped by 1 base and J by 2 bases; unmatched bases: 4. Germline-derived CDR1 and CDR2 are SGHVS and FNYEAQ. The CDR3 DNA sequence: TGTGCCAGCAGCTTAGAGGCTAGCGGGGGGGCCACAGATACGCAGTATTTT. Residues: CASSLEASGGATDTQYF.

CDR3 residues: CASSEALAGVLDEQFF. Written as DNA, the CDR3 is TGTGCCAGCAGTGAAGCCCTAGCGGGAGTGTTAGATGAGCAGTTCTTC. The rearrangement uses TRBV2 and TRBJ2-1; 10 nucleotides agree with TRBD2. CDR3 length: 16 residues. CDR1 is SNHLY, CDR2 FYNNEI, per germline. V was pared by 0 bases and J by 8 bases, with 7 bases of the junction left unmatched.